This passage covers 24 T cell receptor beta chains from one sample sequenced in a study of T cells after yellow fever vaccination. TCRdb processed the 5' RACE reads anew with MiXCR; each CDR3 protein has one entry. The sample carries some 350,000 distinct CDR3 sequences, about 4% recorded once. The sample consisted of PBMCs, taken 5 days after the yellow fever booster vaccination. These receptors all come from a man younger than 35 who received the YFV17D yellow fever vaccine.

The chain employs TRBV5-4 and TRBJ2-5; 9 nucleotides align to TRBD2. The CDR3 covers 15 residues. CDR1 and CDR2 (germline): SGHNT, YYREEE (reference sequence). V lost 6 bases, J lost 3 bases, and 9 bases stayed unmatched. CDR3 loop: CASTLSQRGEETQYF. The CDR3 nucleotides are TGTGCCAGCACTTTAAGTCAGCGGGGGGAAGAGACCCAGTACTTC. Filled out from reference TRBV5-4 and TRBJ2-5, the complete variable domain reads ETGVTQSPTHLIKTRGQQVTLRCSSQSGHNTVSWYQQALGQGPQFIFQYYREEENGRGNFPPRFSGLQFPNYSSELNVNALELDDSALYLCASTLSQRGEETQYFGPGTRLLVL.

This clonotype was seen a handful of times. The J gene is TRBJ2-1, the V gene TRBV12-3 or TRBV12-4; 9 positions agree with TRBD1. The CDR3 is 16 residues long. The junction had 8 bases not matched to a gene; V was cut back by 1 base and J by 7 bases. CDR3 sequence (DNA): TGTGCCAGCAGTTTAGAGGTCGACAGGGGGATAAATGAGCAGTTCTTC. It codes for CASSLEVDRGINEQFF.

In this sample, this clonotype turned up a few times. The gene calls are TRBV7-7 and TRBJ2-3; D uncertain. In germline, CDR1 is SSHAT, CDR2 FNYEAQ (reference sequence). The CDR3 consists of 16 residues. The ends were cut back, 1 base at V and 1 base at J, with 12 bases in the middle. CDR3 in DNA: TGTGCCAGCAGCTTAGGTCTGGGGATTGGCACAGATACGCAGTATTTT. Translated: CASSLGLGIGTDTQYF.

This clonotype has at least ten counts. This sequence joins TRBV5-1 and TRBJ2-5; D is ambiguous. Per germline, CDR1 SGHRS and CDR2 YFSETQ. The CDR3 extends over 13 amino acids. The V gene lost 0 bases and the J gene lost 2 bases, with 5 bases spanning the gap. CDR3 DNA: TGCGCCAGCAGCTTGGTCATTCAAGAGACCCAGTACTTC. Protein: CASSLVIQETQYF.

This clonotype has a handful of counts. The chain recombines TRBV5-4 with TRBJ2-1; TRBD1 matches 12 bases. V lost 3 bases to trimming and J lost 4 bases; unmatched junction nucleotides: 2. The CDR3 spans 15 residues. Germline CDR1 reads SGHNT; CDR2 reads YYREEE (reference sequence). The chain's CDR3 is CASSWGQGAYNEQFF. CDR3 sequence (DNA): TGTGCCAGCAGCTGGGGACAGGGGGCTTACAATGAGCAGTTCTTC. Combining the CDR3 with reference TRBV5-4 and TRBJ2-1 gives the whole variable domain ETGVTQSPTHLIKTRGQQVTLRCSSQSGHNTVSWYQQALGQGPQFIFQYYREEENGRGNFPPRFSGLQFPNYSSELNVNALELDDSALYLCASSWGQGAYNEQFFGPGTRLTVL.

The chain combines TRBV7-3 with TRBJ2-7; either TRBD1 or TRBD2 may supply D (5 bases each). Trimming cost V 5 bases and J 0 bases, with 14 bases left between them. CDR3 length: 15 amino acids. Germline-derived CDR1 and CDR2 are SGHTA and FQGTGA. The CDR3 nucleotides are TGTGCCAGCAGCGATACGGGGCATAGCTCCTACGAGCAGTACTTC. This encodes CASSDTGHSSYEQYF.

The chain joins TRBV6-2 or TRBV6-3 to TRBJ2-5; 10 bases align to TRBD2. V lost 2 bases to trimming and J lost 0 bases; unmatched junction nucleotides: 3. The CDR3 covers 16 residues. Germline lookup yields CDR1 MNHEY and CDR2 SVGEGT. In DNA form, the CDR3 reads TGTGCCAGCAGTTACGTAGCGGGGGGCTACCAAGAGACCCAGTACTTC. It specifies CASSYVAGGYQETQYF.

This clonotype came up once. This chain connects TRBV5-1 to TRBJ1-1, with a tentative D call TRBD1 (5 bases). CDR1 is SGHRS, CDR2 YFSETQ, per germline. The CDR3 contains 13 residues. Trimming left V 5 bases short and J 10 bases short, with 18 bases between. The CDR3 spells CASRSQGLVSAFF. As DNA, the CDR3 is TGCGCCAGCAGATCTCAGGGTCTCGTATCAGCTTTCTTT.

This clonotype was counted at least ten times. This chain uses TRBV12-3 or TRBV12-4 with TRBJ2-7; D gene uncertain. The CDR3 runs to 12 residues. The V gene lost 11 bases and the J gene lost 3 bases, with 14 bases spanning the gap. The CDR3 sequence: CAPDVWVYEQYF. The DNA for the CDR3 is TGTGCCCCCGACGTATGGGTCTACGAGCAGTACTTC.

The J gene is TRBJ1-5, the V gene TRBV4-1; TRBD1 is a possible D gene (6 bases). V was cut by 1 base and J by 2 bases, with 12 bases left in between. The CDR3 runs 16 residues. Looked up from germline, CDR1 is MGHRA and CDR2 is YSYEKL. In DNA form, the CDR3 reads TGCGCCAGCAGCCAAGCGTGGGCAGGGGGCAATCAGCCCCAGCATTTT. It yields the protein CASSQAWAGGNQPQHF.

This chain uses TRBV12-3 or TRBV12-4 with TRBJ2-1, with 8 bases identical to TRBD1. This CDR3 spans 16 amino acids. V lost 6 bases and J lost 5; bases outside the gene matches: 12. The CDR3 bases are TGTGCCAGCAGCACTAGGACAGGGCTTTTCGACAATGAGCAGTTCTTC. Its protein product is CASSTRTGLFDNEQFF.

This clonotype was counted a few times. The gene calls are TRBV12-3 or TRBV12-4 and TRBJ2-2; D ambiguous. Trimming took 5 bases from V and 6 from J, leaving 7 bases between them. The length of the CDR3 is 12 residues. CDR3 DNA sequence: TGTGCCAGCAGTGGAGTCTCCGGGGAGCTGTTTTTT. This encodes CASSGVSGELFF.

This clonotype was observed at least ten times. The CDR3 reads CASSGDPSQPQHF. As DNA, the CDR3 is TGCGCCAGCAGCGGGGACCCCAGTCAGCCCCAGCATTTT. The rearrangement links TRBV5-1 to TRBJ1-5, with a tentative D call TRBD1 (5 bases). The germline V and J ends were trimmed by 4 bases and 6 bases, with 11 bases remaining between them. Germline-derived CDR1 and CDR2 are SGHRS and YFSETQ. This CDR3 has 13 amino acids. The full variable domain, with the rest looked up from reference TRBV5-1 and TRBJ1-5, is KAGVTQTPRYLIKTRGQQVTLSCSPISGHRSVSWYQQTPGQGLQFLFEYFSETQRNKGNFPGRFSGRQFSNSRSEMNVSTLELGDSALYLCASSGDPSQPQHFGDGTRLSIL.

For the CDR3, the DNA is TGTGCCAGCAGTCAGGGACCCTCATGGGCCAACGTCCTGACTTTC. Protein sequence: CASSQGPSWANVLTF. This chain links TRBV6-2 or TRBV6-3 with TRBJ2-6, with D perhaps given as TRBD1 or TRBD2 (5 bases each). Per germline, CDR1 MNHEY and CDR2 SVGEGT. The CDR3 consists of 15 residues. The ends were cut back, 5 bases at V and 5 bases at J, with 13 bases in the middle.

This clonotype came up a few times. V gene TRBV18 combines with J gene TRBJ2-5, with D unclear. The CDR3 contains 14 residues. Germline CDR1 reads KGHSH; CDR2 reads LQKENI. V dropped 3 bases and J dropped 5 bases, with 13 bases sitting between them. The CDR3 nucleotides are TGTGCCAGCTCACCCGTCCAGTCCGGGGAGACCCAGTACTTC. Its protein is CASSPVQSGETQYF.

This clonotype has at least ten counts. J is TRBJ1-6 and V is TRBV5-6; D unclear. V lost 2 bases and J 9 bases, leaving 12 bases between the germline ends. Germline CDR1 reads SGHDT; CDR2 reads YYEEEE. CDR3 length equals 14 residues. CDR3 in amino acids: CASSFVAGSSPLHF. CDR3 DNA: TGTGCCAGCAGCTTTGTGGCAGGATCTTCACCCCTCCACTTT.

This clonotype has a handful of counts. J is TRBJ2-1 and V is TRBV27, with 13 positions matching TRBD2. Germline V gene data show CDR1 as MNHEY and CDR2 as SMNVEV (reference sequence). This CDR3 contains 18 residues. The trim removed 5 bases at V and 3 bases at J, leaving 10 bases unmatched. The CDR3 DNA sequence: TGTGCCAGCAGTGCGCTAAGCCGGACTAGCGGGGGCTACAATGAGCAGTTCTTC. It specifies CASSALSRTSGGYNEQFF.

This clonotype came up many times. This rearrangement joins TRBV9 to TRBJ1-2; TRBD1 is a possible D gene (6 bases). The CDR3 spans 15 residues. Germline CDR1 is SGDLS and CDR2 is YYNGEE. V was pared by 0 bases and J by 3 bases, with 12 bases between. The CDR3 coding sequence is TGTGCCAGCAGCGTAGCAGGACAGCCTTACTATGGCTACACCTTC. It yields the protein CASSVAGQPYYGYTF.

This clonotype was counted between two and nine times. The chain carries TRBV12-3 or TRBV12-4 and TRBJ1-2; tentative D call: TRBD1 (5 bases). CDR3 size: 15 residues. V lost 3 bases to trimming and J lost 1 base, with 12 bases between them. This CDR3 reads CASSLAGGLNYGYTF. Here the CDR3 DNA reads TGTGCCAGCAGTTTGGCGGGGGGACTTAACTATGGCTACACCTTC.

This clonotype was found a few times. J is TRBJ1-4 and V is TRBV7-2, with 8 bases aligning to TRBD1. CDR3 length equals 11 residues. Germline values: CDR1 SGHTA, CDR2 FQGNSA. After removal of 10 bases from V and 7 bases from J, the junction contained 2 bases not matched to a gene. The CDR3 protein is CATQGAEKLFF. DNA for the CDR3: TGTGCCACCCAGGGGGCTGAAAAACTGTTTTTT.

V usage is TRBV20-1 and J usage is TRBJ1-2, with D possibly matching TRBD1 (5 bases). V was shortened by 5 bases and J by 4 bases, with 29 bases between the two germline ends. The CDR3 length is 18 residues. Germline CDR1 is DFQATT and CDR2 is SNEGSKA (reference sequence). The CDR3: CSAPHSDQTGVGSYGYTF. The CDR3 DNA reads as TGCAGTGCTCCGCATTCTGACCAAACAGGTGTAGGGAGCTATGGCTACACCTTC.

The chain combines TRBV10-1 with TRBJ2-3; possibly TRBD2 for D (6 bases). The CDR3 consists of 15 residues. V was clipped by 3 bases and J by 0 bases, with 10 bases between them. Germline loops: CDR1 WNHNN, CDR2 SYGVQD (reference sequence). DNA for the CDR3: TGCGCCAGCAGTGATCACCGGGAGAGCACAGATACGCAGTATTTT. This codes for CASSDHRESTDTQYF.

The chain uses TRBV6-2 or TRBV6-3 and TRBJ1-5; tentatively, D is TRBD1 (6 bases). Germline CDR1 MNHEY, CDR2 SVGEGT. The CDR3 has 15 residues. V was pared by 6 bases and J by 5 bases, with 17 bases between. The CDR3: CASRIRDNLHQPQHF. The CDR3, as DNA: TGTGCCAGCAGGATACGGGACAACTTGCATCAGCCCCAGCATTTT.

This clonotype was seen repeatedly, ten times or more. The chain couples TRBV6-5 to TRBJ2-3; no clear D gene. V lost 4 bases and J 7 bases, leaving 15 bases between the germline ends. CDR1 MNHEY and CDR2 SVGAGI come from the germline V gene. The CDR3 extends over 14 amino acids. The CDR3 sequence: CASSSLLDGNTQYF. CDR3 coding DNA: TGTGCCAGCAGTTCTCTCTTGGACGGAAATACGCAGTATTTT.